This record covers a single T cell receptor beta chain. The antigen remains undetermined. In the same sample, other DNA sequences code for this CDR3. These data belong to a study of shared clonotypes between healthy human individuals. Whole-study findings and limits: Some naive CD4 clonotypes, roughly 4.5%, turned up in common across several donors.

The CD4+ fraction was divided into a CD45RA+ naive subset and a CD45RA-negative memory subset. V was pared by 2 bases and J by 4 bases, with 3 bases between. This CDR3 contains 11 residues. The germline V gene encodes CDR1 MNHNY and CDR2 SVGAGI (reference sequence). The authors split each subset's genomic DNA evenly across several immunoSEQ plates. Original processing notes: ImmunoSEQ gave junction-only sequences without quality scores, so filtering differed. Using immunoSEQ multiplex PCR, the repertoire was profiled, and TCRdb retains in-frame clones only, with some absent. V and J calls plus clone size are reproduced from that table; the DNA served to infer D and trimming. The sample has about a million clones, approximately 72% seen once.

Sequenced: memory CD4+ T cells sorted from blood. Subset specified: CD45RA-negative fraction. This chain uses TRBV6-6 with TRBJ2-7; no clear D gene. This clonotype was sampled from a young man in good health. In nucleotides, the CDR3 is TGTGCCAGCAGTTACACGTACGAGCAGTACTTC. This encodes CASSYTYEQYF.